These 30 T cell receptor beta chains were sequenced from one sample in a study of T cell responses to AZD1222 COVID-19 vaccine. The table came from immunoSEQ multiplex PCR; TCRdb's copy has only in-frame clones and leaves some out. The data hold about 150,000 clones, with roughly 93% observed a single time. The sequencing here drew on peripheral blood, taken 28 days after the second AZD1222 dose. These receptor sequences come from an adult who received the AZD1222 COVID-19 vaccine.

This chain uses TRBV14 with TRBJ2-7; D call uncertain. Trimming shortened V by 3 bases and J by 4 bases, and 16 bases separated the two germline ends. Germline loops: CDR1 SGHDN, CDR2 FVKESK. This CDR3 has 15 residues. CDR3 in amino acids: CASSHIVGRSYEQYF. The CDR3 DNA sequence: TGTGCCAGCAGCCATATAGTGGGCAGGTCTTACGAGCAGTACTTC. The variable domain in full, with the rest retrieved from reference TRBV14 and TRBJ2-7, is EAGVTQFPSHSVIEKGQTVTLRCDPISGHDNLYWYRRVMGKEIKFLLHFVKESKQDESGMPNNRFLAERTGGTYSTLKVQPAELEDSGVYFCASSHIVGRSYEQYFGPGTRLTVT.

V gene TRBV12-3 or TRBV12-4 combines with J gene TRBJ1-3; D is undetermined. Trimming shortened V by 5 bases and J by 10 bases, and 12 bases separated the two germline ends. The CDR3 covers 12 residues. The CDR3 coding sequence is TGTGCCAGCAGTCCCCAGACCCAGACCATATATTTT. The encoded protein is CASSPQTQTIYF.

This clone was counted between two and nine times. The J gene is TRBJ2-5, the V gene TRBV14, with D possibly being TRBD1 or TRBD2 (5 bases each). Germline values: CDR1 SGHDN, CDR2 FVKESK. The CDR3 contains 18 residues. V dropped 5 bases and J dropped 4 bases, with 26 bases sitting between them. As DNA, the CDR3 is TGTGCCAGCAGCGCGACGCGAGGGGCTCCATCGAACAGAGAGACCCAGTACTTC. It specifies CASSATRGAPSNRETQYF.

The chain carries TRBV6-2 or TRBV6-3 and TRBJ1-2; D possibly corresponds to TRBD1 (6 bases). Germline V gene lookup returns CDR1 MNHEY and CDR2 SVGEGT. V lost 4 bases to trimming and J lost 4 bases, with 13 bases between them. There are 14 residues in the CDR3. The DNA for the CDR3 is TGTGCCAGCAGTTTACAGGGAGAACGCTATGGCTACACCTTC. Residues: CASSLQGERYGYTF.

The V gene is TRBV6-1, the J gene TRBJ2-2; TRBD2 might be the D (5 bases). The CDR3 runs 15 residues. Germline CDR1 reads MNHNS; CDR2 reads SASEGT. V dropped 2 bases and J dropped 1 base, with 8 bases sitting between them. The CDR3 region is CASSEKGVNTGELFF. CDR3 nucleotide sequence: TGTGCCAGCAGTGAAAAGGGAGTGAACACCGGGGAGCTGTTTTTT.

Comment on this clone: One junction end does not reproduce the germline sequence, and a read error may be involved. The gene calls are TRBV19 and TRBJ1-4; 7 positions match TRBD1. The germline CDR1 and CDR2 sequences are LNHDA and SQIVND (reference sequence). The CDR3 length is 11 residues. CDR3 sequence: CASSIGDSKVF. The CDR3, as DNA: TGTGCCAGTAGTATAGGGGACAGCAAGGTTTTT.

Concerning this clone: The germline gene is not matched at one end of the junction; a read error may be the cause. The J gene is TRBJ2-5, the V gene TRBV5-4; D may be TRBD1 or TRBD2 (6 bases each). The CDR3 covers 14 residues. CDR1 SGHNT and CDR2 YYREEE come from the germline V gene (reference sequence). CDR3 DNA sequence: TGTGCCAGCTGCTTTGGGGGGCGGGAAGAGACCCAGTACTTC. It yields the protein CASCFGGREETQYF.

The J gene is TRBJ1-6, the V gene TRBV6-2 or TRBV6-3, with TRBD1 matching over 8 bases. CDR3 length: 16 residues. After removal of 6 bases from V and 10 bases from J, the junction contained 14 bases not matched to a gene. CDR1 is MNHEY, CDR2 SVGEGT, per germline. The CDR3 here is CASSQRSGQGESPLHF. The DNA of the CDR3 is TGTGCCAGCAGCCAAAGATCAGGACAGGGTGAATCACCCCTCCACTTT.

This clone appeared a single time. The chain combines TRBV18 with TRBJ1-1, with 10 bases aligning to TRBD1. Germline assignment: CDR1 KGHSH and CDR2 LQKENI. Trimming cost V 3 bases and J 4 bases; bases outside gene matches: 5. This CDR3 has 15 residues. CDR3 region: CASSPGQGKFTEAFF. DNA for the CDR3: TGTGCCAGCTCACCGGGACAGGGGAAGTTCACTGAAGCTTTCTTT.

The chain uses TRBV9 and TRBJ2-1; D unresolved. This CDR3 is 12 amino acids long. From germline, CDR1 is SGDLS and CDR2 YYNGEE. The V and J ends lost 4 bases and 8 bases respectively, with 10 bases between them. In DNA, the CDR3 is TGTGCCAGCAGCCCCCGTAATGATGAGCAGTTCTTC. Its translation: CASSPRNDEQFF.

The V and J genes are TRBV19 and TRBJ1-4, with 7 bases aligning to TRBD1. V trimming: 9 bases; J trimming: 5 bases; junction bases outside the gene matches: 9. The CDR3 length is 14 residues. Germline V gives CDR1 LNHDA, CDR2 SQIVND (reference sequence). The CDR3 DNA sequence: TGTGCCAGCTTCCGCGGGACAGCAAATGAAAAACTGTTTTTT. Its protein is CASFRGTANEKLFF.

CDR3 bases: TGTGCCAGCAGCGTAGACGATCAGGGACGCTACAATGAGCAGTTCTTC. Its translation: CASSVDDQGRYNEQFF. The rearrangement joins TRBV9 to TRBJ2-1, with D perhaps TRBD1 or TRBD2 (5 bases each). The CDR3 contains 16 residues. CDR1 is SGDLS, CDR2 YYNGEE, per germline. Trimming cost V 0 bases and J 3 bases, with 13 bases left between them.

The chain combines TRBV19 with TRBJ1-2; tentatively, D is TRBD1 (5 bases). CDR1 is LNHDA and CDR2 is SQIVND in the germline V gene (reference sequence). V gave up 8 bases and J gave up 3 bases, with 10 bases separating them. There are 12 residues in the CDR3. In DNA form, the CDR3 reads TGTGCCAGTTCCGGGACCCACTATGGCTACACCTTC. This gives the protein CASSGTHYGYTF.

A few counts support this clone. CDR3 in amino acids: CASMEGQDVTGELFF. CDR3 bases: TGTGCCAGCATGGAGGGACAGGACGTAACCGGGGAGCTGTTTTTT. The V call is TRBV6-5, the J call TRBJ2-2, with 8 positions matching TRBD1. Germline V lookup: CDR1 MNHEY, CDR2 SVGAGI. Unmatched junction bases numbered 9, after V lost 7 bases and J lost 5 bases. The CDR3 is 15 residues long.

This chain connects TRBV5-6 to TRBJ1-2; D gene uncertain. V lost 2 bases, J lost 5 bases, and 19 bases lay in between. The CDR3 is made up of 16 amino acids. Germline V gives CDR1 SGHDT, CDR2 YYEEEE. The CDR3 loop reads CASSFFSEGAGYGYTF. CDR3 DNA: TGTGCCAGCAGCTTCTTCTCTGAGGGCGCGGGATATGGCTACACCTTC.

This clone was observed once. This sequence joins TRBV7-9 and TRBJ1-4, with a possible D match to TRBD1 (5 bases). Per germline, CDR1 SEHNR and CDR2 FQNEAQ (reference sequence). Trimming removed 6 bases at V and 7 bases at J, with 18 bases between. The CDR3 has 15 residues. CDR3 coding DNA: TGTGCCAGCAGTTTTAAAAGAGGGGTCCGTGAAAAACTGTTTTTT. Protein product: CASSFKRGVREKLFF.

This clone was seen a handful of times. The chain links TRBV4-2 to TRBJ2-1; the D call may be TRBD1 or TRBD2 (5 bases each). Germline lookup yields CDR1 LGHNA and CDR2 YNFKEQ. This CDR3 has 16 residues. Trimming removed 3 bases from V and 5 bases from J, with 17 bases in between. CDR3 DNA sequence: TGTGCCAGCAGCCAGGAGGCGTGGGGCCCTAACAATGAGCAGTTCTTC. Translation gives CASSQEAWGPNNEQFF.

The genes are TRBV7-6 and TRBJ2-3; D may be TRBD1 (5 bases). CDR1 and CDR2 (germline): SGHVS, FNYEAQ. V was cut by 5 bases and J by 5 bases, with 14 bases left in between. The CDR3 spans 14 residues. For the CDR3, the DNA is TGTGCCAGCAGCCTACGACTGGGGCAAGATACGCAGTATTTT. Its translation: CASSLRLGQDTQYF.

V gene TRBV3-1 (or the pseudogene TRBV3-2) combines with J gene TRBJ1-1; D perhaps matches TRBD1 (6 bases). Germline CDR1 and CDR2: LGHDT and YNNKEL (reference sequence). Trimming pared 4 bases from V and 1 base from J, leaving 13 bases between. This CDR3 has 15 residues. The CDR3 spells CASSPRQATNTEAFF. The CDR3 coding sequence is TGTGCCAGCAGCCCCAGACAGGCGACGAACACTGAAGCTTTCTTT.

This clone occurred once. The J gene is TRBJ1-1, the V gene TRBV18; no firm D call. This CDR3 contains 15 residues. In germline, CDR1 is KGHSH, CDR2 LQKENI. V lost 3 bases and J 1 base, leaving 12 bases between the germline ends. CDR3 sequence: CASSPNGRGNTEAFF. The CDR3, as DNA: TGTGCCAGCTCACCGAACGGACGGGGGAACACTGAAGCTTTCTTT.

The genes are TRBV29-1 and TRBJ2-1; unclear D gene. The V end was cut by 6 bases, the J end by 0 bases, with 18 bases between. Per germline, CDR1 SQVTM and CDR2 ANQGSEA. This CDR3 has 16 amino acids. CDR3 sequence: CSVTHDEKLSYNEQFF. In DNA form, the CDR3 reads TGCAGCGTCACCCACGACGAGAAGCTCTCCTACAATGAGCAGTTCTTC.

This chain links TRBV27 with TRBJ2-3; 11 nucleotides agree with TRBD2. The trim removed 6 bases at V and 5 bases at J, leaving 7 bases unmatched. CDR1 MNHEY and CDR2 SMNVEV come from the germline V gene (reference sequence). The CDR3 totals 15 residues. CDR3 protein: CASRLAGAQGDTQYF. The CDR3 nucleotides read TGTGCCAGCAGACTAGCGGGGGCCCAGGGAGATACGCAGTATTTT.

The genes are TRBV2 and TRBJ2-1; TRBD2 might be the D (6 bases). The CDR3 extends over 15 amino acids. V shed 7 bases and J shed 5 bases, with 18 bases lying between them. Germline-derived CDR1 and CDR2 are SNHLY and FYNNEI. The CDR3 coding sequence is TGTGCCAGCATGAACTGGCGGGATAGGGACAATGAGCAGTTCTTC. It codes for CASMNWRDRDNEQFF.

DNA for the CDR3: TGTGCCAGCAGCTTAGGAAGGGGGGTACGGAGTGTCTATGGCTACACCTTC. Its protein is CASSLGRGVRSVYGYTF. The V and J genes are TRBV7-8 and TRBJ1-2; D possibly corresponds to TRBD1 (6 bases). CDR1 is SGHVS, CDR2 FQNEAQ, per germline. The CDR3 runs to 17 residues. V lost 1 base and J 4 bases, leaving 19 bases between the germline ends.

The chain carries TRBV3-1 (or the pseudogene TRBV3-2) and TRBJ2-5; unclear D gene. V lost 1 base to trimming and J lost 5 bases, with 8 bases between them. Germline CDR1 is LGHDT and CDR2 is YNNKEL (reference sequence). CDR3 length: 13 amino acids. DNA of the CDR3: TGTGCCAGCAGCCAAGCTGATGGGGAGACCCAGTACTTC. It yields the protein CASSQADGETQYF.

The chain carries TRBV2 and TRBJ2-7, with D perhaps TRBD1 (5 bases). In germline, CDR1 is SNHLY, CDR2 FYNNEI. With 5 bases removed from V and 3 bases from J, the gap between germline ends came to 8 bases. CDR3 length equals 12 residues. The CDR3 loop reads CASSPQVYEQYF. CDR3 nucleotides: TGTGCCAGCAGTCCACAGGTCTACGAGCAGTACTTC.

This clone has a handful of counts. The chain is built from TRBV5-1 and TRBJ2-1, with TRBD1 matching 10 bases. V shed 5 bases, J shed 8 bases, and the junction held 10 bases outside the gene matches. In germline, CDR1 is SGHRS, CDR2 YFSETQ. This CDR3 has 15 amino acids. CDR3 region: CASSSGTGAGDEQFF. The CDR3 region has the DNA TGCGCCAGCAGTTCCGGGACAGGGGCGGGAGATGAGCAGTTCTTC.

In its sample, this clone was seen a few times. V gene TRBV2 combines with J gene TRBJ2-7; D not resolved. Germline V lookup: CDR1 SNHLY, CDR2 FYNNEI. V shed 4 bases and J shed 0 bases, with 16 bases lying between them. The CDR3 sequence is 16 residues long. The DNA for the CDR3 is TGTGCCAGCAGTGCCAGGTATAGAAACTTCTCCTACGAGCAGTACTTC. Translation gives CASSARYRNFSYEQYF. Together with reference TRBV2 and TRBJ2-7, the CDR3 gives the full variable domain: EPEVTQTPSHQVTQMGQEVILRCVPISNHLYFYWYRQILGQKVEFLVSFYNNEISEKSEIFDDQFSVERPDGSNFTLKIRSTKLEDSAMYFCASSARYRNFSYEQYFGPGTRLTVT.

V is TRBV12-3 or TRBV12-4 and J is TRBJ2-3; maybe TRBD2 (6 bases). V was cut by 6 bases and J by 14 bases, with 18 bases left in between. The CDR3 is made up of 12 amino acids. CDR3 sequence: CASRQEAGSRYF. The CDR3 nucleotides read TGTGCCAGCAGACAGGAAGCGGGCAGTCGGTATTTT.

This chain connects TRBV6-4 to TRBJ2-7; 7 nucleotides agree with TRBD1. The CDR3 is 16 amino acids. Germline CDR1 is MRHNA and CDR2 is SNTAGT. Losses at the gene ends were 7 bases for V and 2 bases for J; bases not matched to a gene: 14. DNA of the CDR3: TGTGCCAGCATTACTGCCCCTCCGGGACAGACCTACGAGCAGTACTTC. Amino acid sequence: CASITAPPGQTYEQYF.